This T cell receptor beta chain originates from a study of naive and memory T cell subsets. From germline, CDR1 is SGHDN and CDR2 FVKESK. The trim removed 0 bases at V and 0 bases at J, leaving 18 bases unmatched. The CDR3 consists of 22 residues. The beta constant-region primer was an equimolar mix of two oligonucleotides covering TRBC1 and TRBC2. Four rounds of PCR amplified the ligated cDNA using nested alpha and beta constant-region primers plus SP2. TCRdb reprocessed the UMI-ligation and nested PCR reads with MiXCR, giving one entry per CDR3 protein. The table has 15,000 to 20,000 distinct CDR3 sequences, 8.5% to 9.5% seen once. This clonotype was counted at least ten times.

This clonotype was sampled from a human donor in good health. This chain joins TRBV14 and TRBJ2-1; 9 nucleotides line up with TRBD2. Source material: central memory CD8+ T cells from blood. CDR3 in DNA: TGTGCCAGCAGCCAAGATATGTTCCTAGCGGGAAAACCAGACCTCTCCTACAATGAGCAGTTCTTC. This codes for CASSQDMFLAGKPDLSYNEQFF.